The source of this TCR beta chain is a study of CD8+ T cells in alopecia areata. Extracted RNA was reverse transcribed, and the resulting cDNA served as sequencing template. Sequenced by immunoSEQ multiplex PCR; TCRdb stores in-frame clones only, minus some. The data contain about 190,000 clones, more than 55% of them singletons. The V and J ends lost 2 bases and 5 bases, in that order; junction bases with no gene match: 7. The CDR3 contains 15 residues. The V gene's germline CDR1 is SGHRS and CDR2 YFSETQ. Treatment: oral pan-JAK inhibitor, 5-10 mg twice daily. The rearrangement links TRBV5-1 to TRBJ2-5; TRBD2 matches at 9 bases. The starting material was CD4+ T cells sorted from blood, obtained at week 4, from a patient treated with tofacitinib. The sequence was obtained from a human donor with alopecia areata. The CDR3 sequence: CASSFFAGGPETQYF. The CDR3 nucleotides are TGCGCCAGCAGCTTTTTTGCGGGAGGGCCGGAGACCCAGTACTTC.